Listed below are T cell receptor beta chains from one sample, sequenced in a study of T cell repertoires in aging, cancer and after chemotherapy. TCRdb passed the multiplex PCR reads through MiXCR, listing each CDR3 protein once. The sample comprises roughly 2,500 distinct CDR3 sequences, 35% to 45% of which are singletons, and 39% rests with the top ten. Sequenced: blood. These receptors came from a human donor with a solid tumor. Each CDR3 is given with its conserved first and last residue. Fields, in order: V gene, clone size, D gene, J gene, CDR3 protein, CDR3 DNA. The D gene is left open where the match is weak. The size of a clone is reported for some rows only, either as once, few or many, or as a class for expanded clones.

v_gene: TRBV4-3; abundance: .; d_gene: TRBD1; j_gene: TRBJ1-2; CDR3aa: CASSGEGARGYTF; CDR3nt: TGCGCCTCCTCGGGGGAGGGGGCGCGTGGCTACACCTTC
v_gene: TRBV7-9; abundance: few; d_gene: .; j_gene: TRBJ1-1; CDR3aa: CASSYGLNTEAFF; CDR3nt: TGTGCCAGCAGCTACGGTTTGAACACTGAAGCTTTCTTT
v_gene: TRBV15; abundance: once; d_gene: TRBD2; j_gene: TRBJ2-3; CDR3aa: CATSVSPGLAGTDTQYF; CDR3nt: TGTGCCACCAGCGTATCACCAGGACTAGCGGGCACAGATACGCAGTATTTT
v_gene: TRBV6-5; abundance: .; d_gene: TRBD1; j_gene: TRBJ2-2; CDR3aa: CASSYSGGGQGTRGELFF; CDR3nt: TGTGCCAGCAGTTACTCGGGCGGGGGACAGGGGACGCGCGGGGAGCTGTTTTTT
v_gene: TRBV4-3; abundance: .; d_gene: .; j_gene: TRBJ2-7; CDR3aa: CASSQDATLLSYEQYF; CDR3nt: TGCGCCAGCAGCCAAGATGCCACCTTGCTTTCCTACGAGCAGTACTTC
v_gene: TRBV24-1; abundance: few; d_gene: .; j_gene: TRBJ1-1; CDR3aa: CATSDSMETEAFF; CDR3nt: TGTGCCACCAGTGATTCGATGGAAACTGAAGCTTTCTTT
v_gene: TRBV20-1; abundance: .; d_gene: TRBD2; j_gene: TRBJ2-5; CDR3aa: CSASSGGALQETQYF; CDR3nt: TGCAGTGCTTCTAGCGGGGGGGCCCTCCAAGAGACCCAGTACTTC
v_gene: TRBV6-5; abundance: large; d_gene: .; j_gene: TRBJ2-3; CDR3aa: CASSYEGRHITDTQYF; CDR3nt: TGTGCCAGCAGTTACGAGGGGCGCCATATCACAGATACGCAGTATTTT
v_gene: TRBV7-2; abundance: .; d_gene: .; j_gene: TRBJ1-2; CDR3aa: CASSLLPNYGYTF; CDR3nt: TGTGCCAGCAGCCTTCTCCCTAACTATGGCTACACCTTC
v_gene: TRBV6-1; abundance: .; d_gene: .; j_gene: TRBJ2-7; CDR3aa: CASEQANSYEQYF; CDR3nt: TGTGCCAGCGAACAGGCAAATTCCTACGAGCAGTACTTC
v_gene: TRBV7-9; abundance: few; d_gene: .; j_gene: TRBJ2-3; CDR3aa: CASSLGSTDTQYF; CDR3nt: TGTGCCAGCAGCTTAGGGAGCACAGATACGCAGTATTTT
v_gene: TRBV4-3; abundance: .; d_gene: .; j_gene: TRBJ2-7; CDR3aa: CASSQEITGAHEQYF; CDR3nt: TGCGCCAGCAGCCAAGAAATCACGGGGGCGCACGAGCAGTACTTC
v_gene: TRBV20-1; abundance: .; d_gene: .; j_gene: TRBJ2-5; CDR3aa: CSAPPANEQETQYF; CDR3nt: TGCAGTGCCCCTCCCGCGAATGAACAAGAGACCCAGTACTTC
v_gene: TRBV19; abundance: .; d_gene: TRBD1; j_gene: TRBJ2-7; CDR3aa: CASSPSFPGQGLHRPTYEQYF; CDR3nt: TGTGCCAGTAGTCCATCATTTCCGGGACAGGGACTTCACAGACCGACCTACGAGCAGTACTTC
v_gene: TRBV20-1; abundance: few; d_gene: TRBD1; j_gene: TRBJ2-7; CDR3aa: CSAREDSQGAWYF; CDR3nt: TGCAGTGCCAGGGAAGACTCTCAGGGGGCTTGGTACTTC